This TCR beta chain was sequenced during a study of cytomegalovirus exposure and HLA in healthy donors. Overall study context: HLA-typed donors were the source of about 85 million unique TCRs held in an early data release.

Among the donors, all were healthy bone marrow donors. The PCR employed 60 Vbeta primers together with 13 Jbeta primers. Measured with immunoSEQ multiplex PCR; TCRdb has only the in-frame clones, and not every one. Among around 130,000 clones listed, about three fifths were seen once. This clone appeared once. What it binds is unknown. Study conclusions and caveats: Earlier findings revealed that most TCR beta V segments proved productive either about 87% or about 30% of the time. HLA-A and HLA-B allele assignments for most subjects were reportedly predicted accurately using TCR beta sequences.

The germline V and J ends were trimmed by 0 bases and 1 base, with 10 bases remaining between them. This CDR3 region has 16 residues. The germline V gene has CDR1 LGHNA and CDR2 YSLEER. This sequence was found in a male donor in good health and CMV-seronegative. Sequenced: PBMCs. The chain has TRBV4-3 and TRBJ2-1; perhaps TRBD2 as D (5 bases). The CDR3 region is CASSQDIGVSYNEQFF. CDR3 coding DNA: TGCGCCAGCAGCCAAGATATCGGGGTTTCCTACAATGAGCAGTTCTTC.